This TCR beta chain was identified during a study of blood T cell repertoires in COVID-19. Study-level background: Samples taken during acute and convalescent COVID-19 were collected in the United States, Italy and Spain. T cells, B-cell-depleted T cells, or PBMCs supplied cDNA or gDNA.

In the original processing: Using reference gene primer amplification, nucleated cell counts were estimated. Only in-frame clones appear in the TCRdb table, and some are missing; sequencing was by immunoSEQ multiplex PCR. From that table come the V and J calls and clone size; the DNA was used to work out D and trimming. Of 6,000 to 6,500 clones listed, around nine tenths are singletons. CDR3 length equals 15 residues. Germline V lookup: CDR1 KGHDR, CDR2 SFDVKD. Trimming removed 3 bases from V and 2 bases from J, with 11 bases in between. This receptor was identified in a human donor in a cohort sampled during active COVID-19. Sequenced: peripheral blood. V gene TRBV24-1 combines with J gene TRBJ2-3; TRBD2 is a possible D gene (6 bases). CDR3 bases: TGTGCCACCAGTGATCTTAGCGGCTCCACAGATACGCAGTATTTT. Protein product: CATSDLSGSTDTQYF.